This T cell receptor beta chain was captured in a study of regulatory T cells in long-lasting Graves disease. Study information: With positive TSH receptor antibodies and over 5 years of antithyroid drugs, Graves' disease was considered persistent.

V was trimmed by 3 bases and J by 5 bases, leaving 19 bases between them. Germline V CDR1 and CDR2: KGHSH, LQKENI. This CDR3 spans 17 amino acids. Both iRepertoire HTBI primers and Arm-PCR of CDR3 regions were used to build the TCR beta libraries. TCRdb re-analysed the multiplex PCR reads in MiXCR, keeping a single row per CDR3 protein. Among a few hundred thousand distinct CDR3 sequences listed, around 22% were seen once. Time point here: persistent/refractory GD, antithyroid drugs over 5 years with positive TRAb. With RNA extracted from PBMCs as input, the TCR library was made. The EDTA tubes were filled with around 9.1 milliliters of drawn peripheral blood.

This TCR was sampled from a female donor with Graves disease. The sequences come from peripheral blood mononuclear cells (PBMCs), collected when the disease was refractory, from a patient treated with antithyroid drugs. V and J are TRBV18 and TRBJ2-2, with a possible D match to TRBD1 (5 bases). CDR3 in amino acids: CASSPFRVQGETGELFF. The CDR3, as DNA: TGTGCCAGCTCACCTTTCCGTGTGCAGGGTGAGACCGGGGAGCTGTTTTTT.